These 3 T cell receptor beta chains were all obtained from the same sample, sequenced in a study of cytomegalovirus exposure and HLA in healthy donors (dated by TCRdb to 2016 to 2017). The library relied on the immunoSEQ multiplex PCR assay. For the multiplex PCR, a mixture combining 60 forward primers for TCR Vbeta segments and 13 reverse primers for TCR Jbeta segments was used. TCRdb stores this immuneACCESS table with in-frame sequences only. Part of the clones is absent; in the studies checked, under half of the shortfall reflects unresolved V genes, and no reason is known for the rest. This sample comprises about 100,000 clones, about 76% of them detected only once. The top ten clones comprise roughly 7% of the sample. Sequenced input: PBMCs. These receptors were obtained from a man in his forties in good health and CMV-seropositive.

This clone turned up a few times. The V gene is TRBV27, the J gene TRBJ1-5; D is possibly TRBD1 (6 bases). V lost 2 bases, J lost 7 bases, and 15 bases lay in between. From germline, CDR1 is MNHEY and CDR2 SMNVEV (reference sequence). This CDR3 region has 15 residues. DNA for the CDR3: TGTGCCAGCAGTTTACAGGGGTCGGGGAACCAGCCCCAGCATTTT. This codes for CASSLQGSGNQPQHF.

The chain combines TRBV10-1 with TRBJ2-3, with TRBD2 matching over 8 bases. Germline CDR1 WNHNN, CDR2 SYGVQD (reference sequence). The V gene end was trimmed by 0 bases and the J gene end by 7 bases; junction bases not matched to a gene: 6. The length of the CDR3 is 15 residues. This chain's CDR3 is CASSESRAGVHTQYF. The CDR3 nucleotides are TGCGCCAGCAGTGAGTCGAGAGCGGGAGTCCATACGCAGTATTTT.

The chain couples TRBV12-2 to TRBJ1-6; the table names TRBD1, a call not compared with the DNA. TRBV12-2 is a pseudogene locus. The CDR3 is 15 amino acids. CDR3 sequence reads: CASRFYYRGNSPLHF. In nucleotides, the CDR3 is TGTGCAAGTCGCTTCTACTACAGGGGTAATTCACCCCTCCACTTT.